Presented here are 9 T cell receptor beta chains from one specimen sequenced in a study of T cells after yellow fever vaccination (dated by TCRdb to between 2017 and 2020). The library was built by means of 5' RACE. The instrument given in TCRdb is Illumina HiSeq 2500. The public sequencing data were trimmed at Q25 with fastp and processed into clonotypes with MiXCR by TCRdb, which kept only in-frame beta chains. Every CDR3 protein is listed once, alongside the most common genes and DNA of its rows. For this sample there are around 310,000 distinct CDR3 sequences; 8.7% appear just once. 18% of the sample lies in the top ten. The treatment or condition label for this specimen denotes: live attenuated yellow fever vaccine strain. The starting material was PBMCs, obtained on the day of the first yellow fever vaccination. The receptor set was obtained from a man younger than 35 who received the YFV17D yellow fever vaccine.

Regarding this clonotype: With a much larger clone just one base away, this may be a read error. The chain joins TRBV10-3 to TRBJ1-1; D call uncertain. The CDR3 covers 12 residues. The germline gives CDR1 ENHRY, CDR2 SYGVKD. CDR3 nucleotides: TGTGCCATCAAGGAAGGAGGCACTGGAGCTTTCTTT. This encodes CAIKEGGTGAFF.

This clonotype has a handful of counts. The chain uses TRBV7-9 and TRBJ1-3, with D possibly TRBD1 on 5 matching bases. CDR1 is SEHNR and CDR2 is FQNEAQ in the germline V gene (reference sequence). The CDR3 extends over 17 amino acids. V was shortened by 4 bases and J by 8 bases, with 24 bases between the two germline ends. The CDR3 here is CASSSLRSGSLGDTIYF. The CDR3 DNA sequence: TGTGCCAGCAGCTCCCTCCGTTCAGGGAGCCTCGGGGACACCATATATTTT.

The chain joins TRBV19 to TRBJ1-1; maybe TRBD1 (6 bases). The germline V gene has CDR1 LNHDA and CDR2 SQIVND (reference sequence). This CDR3 is 15 amino acids long. V was pared by 5 bases and J by 4 bases, with 17 bases between. CDR3 sequence: CASSRDRRLSTEAFF. In DNA form, the CDR3 reads TGTGCCAGTAGTCGAGACAGGAGGTTAAGCACTGAAGCTTTCTTT.

This clonotype was seen more than once but under ten times. The chain recombines TRBV7-9 with TRBJ2-3; D possibly corresponds to TRBD1 (6 bases). The germline V and J ends were trimmed by 4 bases and 10 bases, with 24 bases remaining between them. Germline lookup yields CDR1 SEHNR and CDR2 FQNEAQ (reference sequence). The CDR3 runs 16 residues. Here the CDR3 DNA reads TGTGCCAGCAGCTCATCCCAGGGACCGCTACAGGGCTCGCAGTATTTT. Protein product: CASSSSQGPLQGSQYF.

This clonotype was detected once. The CDR3 DNA is TGTGCCAGCAGCCCGGGGACAGGGGTCGCCTACTATGGCTACACCTTC. Translated, it gives CASSPGTGVAYYGYTF. The V and J genes are TRBV27 and TRBJ1-2, with 10 bases that match TRBD1. With V trimmed by 6 bases and J by 3 bases, 10 bases remained unmatched. Per the germline V gene, CDR1 is MNHEY and CDR2 is SMNVEV (reference sequence). The CDR3 loop spans 16 amino acids.

This clonotype showed up many times. The rearrangement uses TRBV6-2 or TRBV6-3 and TRBJ2-6; 7 bases line up with TRBD1. Germline loops: CDR1 MNHEY, CDR2 SVGEGT. With 6 bases clipped from V and 0 bases from J, the junction kept 2 bases outside the gene matches. This CDR3 contains 15 residues. The DNA for the CDR3 is TGTGCCAGCAGCCCAGGGGGCTCTGGGGCCAACGTCCTGACTTTC. Protein: CASSPGGSGANVLTF.

This clonotype has more than one count but fewer than ten. The chain joins TRBV18 to TRBJ1-6; a possible D gene is TRBD1 (5 bases). The CDR3 consists of 15 residues. V shed 2 bases and J shed 9 bases, with 14 bases lying between them. Germline CDR1 reads KGHSH; CDR2 reads LQKENI. DNA of the CDR3: TGTGCCAGCTCACCAATTGAGCAGGGCGGTTCACCCCTCCACTTT. Translating gives CASSPIEQGGSPLHF. The full variable domain, with the rest looked up from reference TRBV18 and TRBJ1-6, is NAGVMQNPRHLVRRRGQEARLRCSPMKGHSHVYWYRQLPEEGLKFMVYLQKENIIDESGMPKERFSAEFPKEGPSILRIQQVVRGDSAAYFCASSPIEQGGSPLHFGNGTRLTVT.

The chain carries TRBV20-1 and TRBJ2-1; weak D call: TRBD2 (7 bases). CDR3 length: 12 residues. V gave up 1 base and J gave up 13 bases, with 14 bases separating them. Germline CDR1 DFQATT, CDR2 SNEGSKA (reference sequence). CDR3 residues: CSARGGGGAQFF. The CDR3 DNA reads as TGCAGTGCTAGAGGAGGTGGGGGGGCCCAGTTCTTC.

This clonotype has just a few counts. The V call is TRBV27, the J call TRBJ1-5; 7 nucleotides match TRBD1. CDR1 and CDR2 (germline): MNHEY, SMNVEV (reference sequence). Trimming took 5 bases from V and 4 from J; bases not matched to a gene: 8. This CDR3 is 15 amino acids long. The CDR3 DNA reads as TGTGCCAGCAGTACCCTCGGGACAGCGAATCAGCCCCAGCATTTT. This encodes CASSTLGTANQPQHF.